What follows are 9 T cell receptor beta chains derived from one specimen sequenced in a study of T cell responses to AZD1222 COVID-19 vaccine. Produced via immunoSEQ multiplex PCR; TCRdb's table is partial and in-frame only. The sample has 85,000 to 95,000 clones, about 88% seen once; the top ten hold about 6.1%. The specimen was peripheral blood, collected 28 days after the second AZD1222 dose. The receptors originated from an adult who received the AZD1222 COVID-19 vaccine.

The rearrangement uses TRBV13 and TRBJ2-1, with 9 bases that match TRBD2. This CDR3 region has 18 residues. Germline-derived CDR1 and CDR2 are PRHDT and FYEKMQ (reference sequence). After removal of 3 bases from V and 0 bases from J, the junction contained 9 bases not matched to a gene. In nucleotides, the CDR3 is TGTGCCAGCAGCTTGACAGCGGGGGGCTCGAGCTCCTACAATGAGCAGTTCTTC. Its translation is CASSLTAGGSSSYNEQFF.

The chain joins TRBV7-6 to TRBJ2-1, with 14 bases aligning to TRBD2. CDR3 length: 16 amino acids. Germline CDR1 and CDR2: SGHVS and FNYEAQ. The junction had 5 bases not matched to a gene; V was cut back by 5 bases and J by 5 bases. The DNA of the CDR3 is TGTGCCAGCAGCCCGAGGACTAGCGGGGGGAACAATGAGCAGTTCTTC. Protein product: CASSPRTSGGNNEQFF.

The chain recombines TRBV7-9 with TRBJ1-2; 9 bases are a match to TRBD1. V shed 1 base, J shed 4 bases, and the junction held 4 bases outside the gene matches. Germline V gene data show CDR1 as SEHNR and CDR2 as FQNEAQ (reference sequence). This CDR3 contains 15 residues. The CDR3, as DNA: TGTGCCAGCAGCTTAGGGGGACAGGGACCCTATGGCTACACCTTC. Amino acid sequence: CASSLGGQGPYGYTF.

The J gene is TRBJ1-1, the V gene TRBV21-1. TRBV21-1 is an annotated pseudogene. The CDR3 totals 19 residues. CDR3 protein: CASSTPLDSFLEGNTEAFF. The CDR3 nucleotides read TGTGCCAGCAGCACGCCCCTTGACAGTTTTCTTGAGGGGAACACTGAAGCTTTCTTT.

The genes are TRBV6-6 and TRBJ1-1; D not resolved. This CDR3 is built from 12 residues. V lost 2 bases and J 5 bases, leaving 6 bases between the germline ends. Germline loops: CDR1 MNHNY, CDR2 SVGAGI (reference sequence). The CDR3, as DNA: TGTGCCAGCAGTTACACATGGACTGAAGCTTTCTTT. Translating gives CASSYTWTEAFF.

V and J are TRBV27 and TRBJ2-1; possibly TRBD1 for D (6 bases). The CDR3 runs 14 residues. Trimming removed 5 bases from V and 5 bases from J, with 13 bases in between. Germline V lookup: CDR1 MNHEY, CDR2 SMNVEV (reference sequence). In DNA, the CDR3 is TGTGCCAGCAGTCCGCGGACAGTTGACAATGAGCAGTTCTTC. This encodes CASSPRTVDNEQFF.

In its sample, this clone was seen once. CDR3 sequence (DNA): TGTGCCAGCAGCTTAGGGTTCGGGGTTGGAATCGAGACCCAGTACTTC. As protein: CASSLGFGVGIETQYF. The chain joins TRBV7-9 to TRBJ2-5; weak D call: TRBD2 (5 bases). V shed 1 base and J shed 5 bases, with 17 bases lying between them. CDR1 SEHNR and CDR2 FQNEAQ come from the germline V gene (reference sequence). This CDR3 has 16 residues.

The chain employs TRBV3-1 (or the pseudogene TRBV3-2) and TRBJ1-2, with D perhaps TRBD1 (6 bases). The germline V gene has CDR1 LGHDT and CDR2 YNNKEL (reference sequence). The germline V and J ends were trimmed by 3 bases and 5 bases, with 16 bases remaining between them. CDR3 size: 15 residues. Here the CDR3 DNA reads TGTGCCAGCAGCCACAACCGGGACACCTCTTATGGCTACACCTTC. It yields the protein CASSHNRDTSYGYTF.

The chain links TRBV7-8 to TRBJ1-6, with D unclear. CDR3 length: 14 amino acids. Germline V CDR1 and CDR2: SGHVS, FQNEAQ. V shed 4 bases and J shed 6 bases, with 10 bases lying between them. As DNA, the CDR3 is TGTGCCAGCAGCTCCCACAACTTTAATTCACCCCTCCACTTT. This codes for CASSSHNFNSPLHF.